This T cell receptor beta chain was sequenced during a study of OX40 agonist ivuxolimab in advanced cancers. General notes on the study: The costimulatory receptor OX40 (CD134) was targeted by ivuxolimab, a fully human IgG2 agonistic monoclonal antibody. Partial responses were achieved by three dose-escalation patients, of whom one had hepatocellular carcinoma and two had cutaneous melanoma. The purpose of peripheral TCRbeta sequencing was to test whether ivuxolimab changed TCR sequence diversity and led to clonal T-cell expansion. Prior anti-PD-1, anti-PD-L1 or anti-CTLA-4 therapy was permitted, and checkpoint inhibitors had been received by roughly two fifths of dose-escalation patients. Intravenous ivuxolimab was administered to patients every 2 weeks at six dose levels: 0.01, 0.1, 0.3, 1.5, 3 and 10 mg/kg. In the dose-escalation cohort, approximately 82% of patients were male, and the mean age was around 65 years with a range of 23 to 79. The paper describes the monotherapy dose-escalation part (N of about 52 patients) of the phase I trial of ivuxolimab. Of the 52 patients in dose escalation, 19 had hepatocellular carcinoma, some 15 had melanoma, 9 had renal cell carcinoma and 9 had head and neck cancer.

Overall results and qualifications from the work: Low levels of normalized T-cell clonal expansion were also shown by some nonresponding patients. In the 0.1-3.0 mg/kg groups, partial responders had among the lowest normalized peripheral clonal expansion, particularly in CD8+ T cells. After ivuxolimab, expanded clones were on average more numerous among CD8+ T cells than among CD4+ T cells. The antigen specificity of the clonally expanded peripheral T cells was not determined. At doses of 0.1 to 3.0 mg/kg, clonal expansion of both CD4+ and CD8+ blood T cells was observed from baseline to week 6.

Genomic DNA was extracted from sorted cells for sequencing of the TCRbeta CDR3 region. The immunoSEQ Assay was used to sequence the TCRbeta CDR3 regions. The table comes from immuneACCESS by way of TCRdb, which keeps in-frame sequences with V and J called. Part of the clones is missing from these tables; in studies checked, under half for an unresolved V gene and the rest for unknown reasons. This sample gives around 64,000 clones in total; 87% of them show up just once. The leading ten clones occupy under 0.8% of the sample. This clone was found a few times. Its antigen is still unknown. It has no much larger one-base neighbor in the sample; base qualities were not kept. The trial excluded patients who had a history of autoimmune disease or who were on systemic immunosuppression. Peripheral blood for TCR sequencing was collected from all dose cohorts at baseline, on cycle 4 day 1, and on cycle 7 day 1. The samples were taken from a phase I, first-in-human, multicenter, open-label dose-escalation trial of ivuxolimab. The trial enrolled adults with locally advanced or metastatic head and neck squamous cell, hepatocellular, melanoma or renal cell carcinoma. Before TCR sequencing, CD4+ and CD8+ T cells were separately sorted from peripheral blood.

The V and J ends are trimmed by 0 bases and 10 bases, leaving 18 bases between them. The cysteine opens and the phenylalanine closes a CDR3 of 16 amino acids. The read is trimmed to its CDR3 DNA, 48 bases read in frame from base 1. From a lookup of the germline V gene, CDR1 and CDR2 are MGHRA and YSYEKL. The source material was CD4+ or CD8+ T cells sorted from blood, sampled in a trial of the OX40 agonist ivuxolimab. In this chain, TRBV4-1 is recombined with TRBJ1-4; perhaps TRBD1 is the D gene, with 5 bases matching. This TCR derives from an adult with an advanced solid tumor such as melanoma, head and neck, liver or kidney cancer. The CDR3 amino acid sequence is: CASSQDPSAGRGKLFF. The sequence in DNA is TGCGCCAGCAGCCAAGATCCCTCGGCAGGGAGGGGAAAACTGTTTTTT.